These 11 T cell receptor beta chains were sequenced from one sample in a study of blood T cells in healthy people across ages. Then a second PCR, running roughly 6 to 11 cycles, was carried out with a sample-barcoded 5' primer and a J-beta primer mix. TCRdb re-called the 5' RACE reads with MiXCR, one entry per CDR3 protein. The table records hundreds of thousands of distinct CDR3 sequences, nearly 60% of them present only once. Sequencing was done on a sample of blood. The receptors here all came from a man younger than 45 in good health.

The chain employs TRBV27 and TRBJ2-1; TRBD1 agrees at 8 bases. V shed 4 bases, J shed 8 bases, and the junction held 19 bases outside the gene matches. CDR1 MNHEY and CDR2 SMNVEV come from the germline V gene (reference sequence). The CDR3 is 18 residues long. This CDR3 is CASSYTGGWPGGTDEQFF. The CDR3 nucleotides are TGTGCCAGCAGTTACACTGGGGGGTGGCCAGGGGGCACCGATGAGCAGTTCTTC.

The chain has TRBV7-9 and TRBJ2-1, with a tentative D call TRBD2 (6 bases). Germline V gene sequence: CDR1 SEHNR, CDR2 FQNEAQ (reference sequence). The CDR3 spans 17 residues. V lost 1 base and J 1 base, leaving 14 bases between the germline ends. Written as DNA, the CDR3 is TGTGCCAGCAGCTTAGACATCCTCCGGGAGTCCTACAATGAGCAGTTCTTC. It encodes CASSLDILRESYNEQFF.

This clonotype occurred a few times. The chain links TRBV29-1 to TRBJ1-2, with a tentative D call TRBD1 (5 bases). Trimming removed 6 bases at V and 4 bases at J, with 12 bases between. The CDR3 totals 12 residues. The V gene's germline CDR1 is SQVTM and CDR2 ANQGSEA. The CDR3 reads CSVTQGGYGYTF. In DNA, the CDR3 is TGCAGCGTAACCCAGGGTGGCTATGGCTACACCTTC.

This chain links TRBV10-2 with TRBJ2-3, with D unclear. With 2 bases removed from V and 0 bases from J, the gap between germline ends came to 6 bases. The CDR3 is 14 residues long. Germline V gives CDR1 WSHSY, CDR2 SAAADI. The DNA of the CDR3 is TGCGCCAGCAGTGAGGAGTTGAGCACAGATACGCAGTATTTT. Translating gives CASSEELSTDTQYF.

On this clonotype: This may stem from a read error, because a much larger clone lies one nucleotide away. This chain joins TRBV29-1 and TRBJ2-1; D may match TRBD1 or TRBD2 (5 bases each). The ends were cut back, 7 bases at V and 12 bases at J, with 16 bases in the middle. The V gene's germline CDR1 is SQVTM and CDR2 ANQGSEA. The length of the CDR3 is 11 residues. This CDR3 reads CSAESGARQFF. DNA for the CDR3: TGCAGCGCCGAATCCGGGGCTAGGCAGTTCTTC.

J is TRBJ1-3 and V is TRBV7-2; D is possibly TRBD1 (6 bases). Trimming shortened V by 4 bases and J by 3 bases, and 13 bases separated the two germline ends. The CDR3 has 15 residues. Looked up from germline, CDR1 is SGHTA and CDR2 is FQGNSA. In DNA form, the CDR3 reads TGTGCCAGCAGCTCGACCCGGGACATTGGAAACACCATATATTTT. Encoded protein: CASSSTRDIGNTIYF.

The chain couples TRBV4-1 to TRBJ2-1, with 9 bases lining up with TRBD1. This CDR3 is built from 16 residues. Trimming took 5 bases from V and 0 from J; bases not matched to a gene: 5. The germline CDR1 and CDR2 sequences are MGHRA and YSYEKL. CDR3 loop: CASSKGQGSSYNEQFF. CDR3 bases: TGCGCCAGCAGCAAGGGACAGGGAAGCTCCTACAATGAGCAGTTCTTC.

This clonotype was seen only a few times. V gene TRBV27 combines with J gene TRBJ1-2; 9 positions match TRBD1. The CDR3 is 16 amino acids. The J segment lost 1 base and the V segment lost 6 bases, leaving 9 bases of the junction unmatched. Germline values: CDR1 MNHEY, CDR2 SMNVEV (reference sequence). CDR3 sequence: CASRPYRDRVNYGYTF. CDR3 coding DNA: TGTGCCAGCAGACCGTACCGGGACAGGGTTAACTATGGCTACACCTTC.

The J gene is TRBJ1-5, the V gene TRBV20-1, with 8 bases fitting TRBD1. V trimming: 3 bases; J trimming: 6 bases; junction bases outside the gene matches: 7. CDR3 length: 14 residues. Germline V gives CDR1 DFQATT, CDR2 SNEGSKA (reference sequence). In nucleotides, the CDR3 is TGCAGTGCTAGTCCGGACAGGGAGCTTCAGCCCCAGCATTTT. The encoded protein is CSASPDRELQPQHF.

The V call is TRBV5-6, the J call TRBJ2-1; D is unclear. This CDR3 region has 16 residues. The ends were cut back, 0 bases at V and 0 bases at J, with 10 bases in the middle. Germline V CDR1 and CDR2: SGHDT, YYEEEE. CDR3 loop: CASSLEPGRSYNEQFF. The CDR3 DNA reads TGTGCCAGCAGCTTGGAGCCGGGCCGCTCCTACAATGAGCAGTTCTTC.

The chain joins TRBV6-2 or TRBV6-3 to TRBJ1-5, with D maybe TRBD1 (6 bases). V was clipped by 4 bases and J by 3 bases, with 10 bases between them. Germline V gene sequence: CDR1 MNHEY, CDR2 SVGEGT. This CDR3 is built from 14 residues. CDR3 DNA: TGTGCCAGCAGTTCCGGACAGCTCAATCAGCCCCAGCATTTT. It yields the protein CASSSGQLNQPQHF.